Included here is one T cell receptor (beta chain) sequence, with context. Its target is unknown. TCRdb's copy holds only in-frame clones and misses some; the assay was immunoSEQ multiplex PCR. Counted here are around 2,000 clones, 91% occurring once; the ten biggest clones make up about 5%. The sample belongs to a study of brain metastases from non-small cell lung cancer. Study conclusions and caveats: Metastases had sparse T cells but largely shared repertoires with primaries. T-cell clones appeared expanded in about 60% of brain metastases relative to matched primary tumors.

The CDR3 has 13 residues. V was clipped by 5 bases and J by 7 bases; unmatched bases: 4. Sequencing used primary lung tumor tissue. The chain is built from TRBV12-3 or TRBV12-4 and TRBJ2-7, with TRBD2 matching over 11 bases. This TCR was recovered from a donor at least 40 years old with non-small cell lung cancer. CDR3 in DNA: TGTGCCAGCAGTAAGGGACTAGCGGTTGAGCAGTACTTC. Its protein product is CASSKGLAVEQYF.